This T cell receptor beta chain comes out of a study of blood T cell repertoires in COVID-19. Across the study: Acute and convalescent COVID-19 samples came from the United States, Italy and Spain. T cells, B-cell-depleted T cells, or PBMCs supplied cDNA or gDNA.

In the authors' methods: It was from reference gene primer amplification that nucleated cell counts were estimated. The table came from immunoSEQ multiplex PCR; TCRdb's copy has only in-frame clones and leaves some out. The V and J calls and the clone size are those of that table, but D and trimming were determined from the DNA. Of approximately 48,000 clones detected, about 85% appear once; the ten largest clones hold almost 6.5%. From germline, CDR1 is LGHDT and CDR2 YNNKEL (reference sequence). V dropped 4 bases and J dropped 4 bases, with 14 bases sitting between them. CDR3 length: 15 residues. The sample comprised peripheral blood. The TCR sequence derives from a man between 60 and 70 years old with acute or convalescent COVID-19. The gene calls are TRBV3-1 (or the pseudogene TRBV3-2) and TRBJ1-5; D remains ambiguous. CDR3 DNA sequence: TGTGCCAGCAGCCGTTCTGCGGGCGGAAATCAGCCCCAGCATTTT. Translating it yields CASSRSAGGNQPQHF.